This T cell receptor (beta chain) was recovered during a study of blood T cell repertoires in COVID-19. On the study more broadly: The origin of the acute and convalescent COVID-19 samples was the United States, Italy and Spain.

V dropped 0 bases and J dropped 4; count of bases not matched to a gene: 1. This CDR3 spans 15 amino acids. The germline V gene has CDR1 SGHDT and CDR2 YYEEEE. Authors' analysis steps: Estimated nucleated cell counts came from reference gene primer amplification. Sequenced by immunoSEQ multiplex PCR; TCRdb stores in-frame clones only, minus some. V and J calls plus clone size are reproduced from that table; the DNA served to infer D and trimming. The sample holds 200,000 to 250,000 clones, 83% seen once. The sequence derives from a woman younger than 45 with COVID-19, enrolled during active disease. The sequencing input was peripheral blood. The rearrangement uses TRBV5-6 and TRBJ2-1; 10 bases are a match to TRBD2. CDR3 residues: CASSLVAGGYNEQFF. The DNA for the CDR3 is TGTGCCAGCAGCTTGGTAGCGGGGGGATACAATGAGCAGTTCTTC.